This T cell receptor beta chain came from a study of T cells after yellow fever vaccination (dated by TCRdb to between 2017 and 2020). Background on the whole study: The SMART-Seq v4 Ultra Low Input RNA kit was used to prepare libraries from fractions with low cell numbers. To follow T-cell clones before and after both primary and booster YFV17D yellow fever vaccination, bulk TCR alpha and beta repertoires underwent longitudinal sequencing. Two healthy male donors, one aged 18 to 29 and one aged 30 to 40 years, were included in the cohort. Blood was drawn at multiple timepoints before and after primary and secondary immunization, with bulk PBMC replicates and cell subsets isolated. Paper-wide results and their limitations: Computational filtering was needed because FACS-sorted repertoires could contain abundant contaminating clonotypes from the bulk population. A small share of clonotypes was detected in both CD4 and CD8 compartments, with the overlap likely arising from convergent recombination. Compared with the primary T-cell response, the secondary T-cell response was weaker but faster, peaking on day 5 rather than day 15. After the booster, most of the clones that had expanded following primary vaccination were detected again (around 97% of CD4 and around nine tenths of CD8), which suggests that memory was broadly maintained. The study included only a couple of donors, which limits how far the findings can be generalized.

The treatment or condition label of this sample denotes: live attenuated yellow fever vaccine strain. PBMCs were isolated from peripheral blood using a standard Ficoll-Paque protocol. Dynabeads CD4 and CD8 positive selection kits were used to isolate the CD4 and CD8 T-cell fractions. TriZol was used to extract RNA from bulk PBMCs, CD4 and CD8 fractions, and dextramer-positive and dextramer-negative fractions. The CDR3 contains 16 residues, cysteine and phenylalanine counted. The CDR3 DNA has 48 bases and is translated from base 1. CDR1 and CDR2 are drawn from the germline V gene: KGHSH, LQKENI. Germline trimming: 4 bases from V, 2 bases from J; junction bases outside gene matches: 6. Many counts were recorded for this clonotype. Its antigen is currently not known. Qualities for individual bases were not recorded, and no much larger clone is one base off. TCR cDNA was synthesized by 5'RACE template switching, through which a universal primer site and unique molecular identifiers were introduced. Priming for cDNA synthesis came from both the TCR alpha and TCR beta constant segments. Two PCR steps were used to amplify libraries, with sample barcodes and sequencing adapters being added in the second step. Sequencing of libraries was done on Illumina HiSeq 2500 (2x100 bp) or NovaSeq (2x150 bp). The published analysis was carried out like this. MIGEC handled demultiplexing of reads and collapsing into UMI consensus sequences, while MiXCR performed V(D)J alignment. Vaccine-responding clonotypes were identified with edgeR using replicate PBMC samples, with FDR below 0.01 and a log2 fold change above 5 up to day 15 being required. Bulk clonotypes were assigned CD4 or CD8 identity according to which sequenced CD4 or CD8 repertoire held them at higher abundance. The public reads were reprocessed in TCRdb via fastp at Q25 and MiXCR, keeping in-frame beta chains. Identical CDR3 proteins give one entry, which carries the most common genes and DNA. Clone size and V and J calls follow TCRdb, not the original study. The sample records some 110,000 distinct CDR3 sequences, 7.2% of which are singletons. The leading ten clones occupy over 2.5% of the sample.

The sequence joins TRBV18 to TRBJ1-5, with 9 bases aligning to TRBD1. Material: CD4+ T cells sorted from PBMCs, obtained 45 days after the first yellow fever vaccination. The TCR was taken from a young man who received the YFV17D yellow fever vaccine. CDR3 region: CASSLQGARGNQPQHF. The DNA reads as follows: TGTGCCAGCTCACTACAGGGGGCAAGGGGCAATCAGCCCCAGCATTTT.